The sequence of this T cell receptor (beta chain) was determined in a study of cytomegalovirus exposure and HLA in healthy donors. Across the whole study: When 300 to 400 donors were genotyped, more than 70% of them were found to fall in the Caucasian-associated ancestry cluster.

The CDR3 covers 13 residues. Germline CDR1 reads SGHVS; CDR2 reads FQNEAQ. The V end was cut by 7 bases, the J end by 5 bases, with 14 bases between. Notes on this clone: Antigen unknown.

In the PCR, 60 Vbeta and 13 Jbeta primers were used. The table came from immunoSEQ multiplex PCR; TCRdb's copy has only in-frame clones and leaves some out. Altogether 150,000 or so clones are present, about 76% being singletons, with the ten largest covering 7.7%. Study results and limitations: Associated with cytomegalovirus, according to the listing, were around 160 TCR beta chains. Excluded were some V segments that proved indistinguishable, including TRBV6-2 and TRBV6-3.

The clonotype originates from a man aged 25 to 40 in good health and CMV-seropositive. This chain connects TRBV7-8 to TRBJ1-1; unclear D gene. Sequenced: PBMCs. CDR3 region: CASNRGSVTEAFF. DNA for the CDR3: TGTGCCAGCAACCGGGGATCGGTTACTGAAGCTTTCTTT.